This T cell receptor (beta chain) was documented in a study of T cell responses to AZD1222 COVID-19 vaccine. Overall study: Pooled together were second doses at about 4 or about 12 weeks.

The germline CDR1 and CDR2 sequences are SGHRS and YFSETQ. The V gene end was trimmed by 5 bases and the J gene end by 7 bases; junction bases not matched to a gene: 7. The CDR3 length is 14 residues. Sequencing used immunoSEQ multiplex PCR; TCRdb keeps in-frame clones, though not all of them. The table has about 150,000 clones, approximately 90% seen once. The material sequenced was peripheral blood, taken on day 0 of AZD1222 vaccination. V is TRBV5-1 and J is TRBJ2-1; TRBD1 agrees at 9 bases. The TCR comes from an adult in good health. The chain's CDR3 is CASRMDRGQNEQFF. The CDR3 nucleotides are TGCGCCAGCAGAATGGACAGGGGCCAAAATGAGCAGTTCTTC.